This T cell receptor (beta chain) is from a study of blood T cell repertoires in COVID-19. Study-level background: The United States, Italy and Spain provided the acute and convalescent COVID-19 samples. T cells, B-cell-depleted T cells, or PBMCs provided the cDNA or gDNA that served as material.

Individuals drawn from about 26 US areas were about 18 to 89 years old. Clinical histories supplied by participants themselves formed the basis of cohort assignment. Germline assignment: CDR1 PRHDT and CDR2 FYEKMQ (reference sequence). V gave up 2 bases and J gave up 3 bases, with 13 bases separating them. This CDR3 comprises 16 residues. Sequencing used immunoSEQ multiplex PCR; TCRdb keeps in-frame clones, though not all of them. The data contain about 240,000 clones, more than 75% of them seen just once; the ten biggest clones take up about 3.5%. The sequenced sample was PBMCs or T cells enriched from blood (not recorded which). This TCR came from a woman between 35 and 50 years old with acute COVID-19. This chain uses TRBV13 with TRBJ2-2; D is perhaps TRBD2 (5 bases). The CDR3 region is CASSLWRVRDTGELFF. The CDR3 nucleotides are TGTGCCAGCAGCTTATGGAGAGTGAGGGACACCGGGGAGCTGTTTTTT.